This TCR beta chain was documented in a study of response to subunit inactivated influenza vaccine. Study results and limitations: The authors suggested that every seasonal influenza vaccination recruits few new T cells.

V was trimmed by 6 bases and J by 7 bases, leaving 25 bases between them. From germline, CDR1 is DFQATT and CDR2 SNEGSKA (reference sequence). The CDR3 is 15 residues long. TCRdb itself ran the RT-PCR reads through MiXCR, one entry per CDR3 protein. The sample has 500,000 or so distinct CDR3 sequences; approximately 9.9% are singletons. On this clonotype itself: The antigen remains unidentified.

V gene TRBV20-1 combines with J gene TRBJ2-7, with D possibly being TRBD1 or TRBD2 (6 bases each). This material consisted of PBMCs from blood, taken roughly 47 days after vaccination. The sequence was collected from a man aged 45-60 years who received an inactivated influenza vaccine. CDR3 DNA sequence: TGCAGTGCGATAGGAGGGGGGCCATTTCTTGGGGAGCAGTACTTC. As protein: CSAIGGGPFLGEQYF.